This T cell receptor (beta chain) was recovered during a study of regulatory T cells in long-lasting Graves disease. The time point denotes: persistent/refractory GD, antithyroid drugs over 5 years with positive TRAb. RNA from PBMCs was the source of the TCR library. Assembly of TCR beta libraries relied on iRepertoire HTBI primers together with Arm-PCR of CDR3 regions. TCRdb ran MiXCR on the multiplex PCR reads and lists one entry per CDR3 protein. The sample consists of some 330,000 distinct CDR3 sequences, roughly 25% of them appearing once. The CDR3 extends over 15 amino acids. Germline V gives CDR1 MNHNS, CDR2 SASEGT. J lost 2 bases, V lost 6 bases, and 6 bases had no gene match.

The clonotype originates from a woman in her 40s with Graves disease. V gene TRBV6-1 combines with J gene TRBJ2-7, with TRBD1 matching over 11 bases. Source: peripheral blood mononuclear cells (PBMCs), taken when the disease was refractory, from a patient treated with antithyroid drugs. The CDR3 here is CASSPGQGVTYEQYF. The CDR3 DNA follows: TGTGCCAGCAGCCCGGGACAGGGGGTCACCTACGAGCAGTACTTC.